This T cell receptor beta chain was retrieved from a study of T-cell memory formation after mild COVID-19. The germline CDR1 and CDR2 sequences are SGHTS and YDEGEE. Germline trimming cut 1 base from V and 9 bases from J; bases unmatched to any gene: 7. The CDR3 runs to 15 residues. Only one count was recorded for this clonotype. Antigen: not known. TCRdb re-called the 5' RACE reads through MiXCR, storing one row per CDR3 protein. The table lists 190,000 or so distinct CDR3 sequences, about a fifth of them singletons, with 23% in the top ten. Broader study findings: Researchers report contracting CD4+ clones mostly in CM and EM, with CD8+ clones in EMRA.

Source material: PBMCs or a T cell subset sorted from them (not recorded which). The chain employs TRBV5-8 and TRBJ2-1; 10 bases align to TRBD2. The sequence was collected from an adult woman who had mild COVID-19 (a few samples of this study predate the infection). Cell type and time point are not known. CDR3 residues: CASSLRSGGAIEQFF. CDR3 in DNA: TGTGCCAGCAGCTTGCGAAGCGGGGGGGCCATTGAGCAGTTCTTC.